The T cell receptor beta chain under discussion was sequenced for a study of blood T cell repertoires in COVID-19. Participants' own reports of clinical history determined their cohort assignment. This CDR3 contains 16 residues. With V trimmed by 11 bases and J by 8 bases, 12 bases remained unmatched. The germline CDR1 and CDR2 sequences are SGHVS and FNYEAQ. The assay was immunoSEQ multiplex PCR, and TCRdb's table has in-frame clones only and misses some. The table records around 300,000 clones, roughly nine tenths of them present only once. This receptor was obtained from a woman aged 55 to 70 who had recovered from COVID-19. Sequencing was carried out using PBMCs or T cells enriched from blood (not recorded which). The chain recombines TRBV7-6 with TRBJ2-2; the match to TRBD2 covers 15 bases. The CDR3 here is CAGTRGLAGGTGELFF. Written as DNA, the CDR3 is TGTGCCGGAACCCGGGGACTAGCGGGAGGCACTGGGGAGCTGTTTTTT.